Below, 17 T cell receptor beta chains from the same sample are listed, as sequenced in a study of neurological immune-mediated disorders. TCRdb reprocessed the 5' RACE reads with MiXCR, giving one entry per CDR3 protein. This sample has about 30,000 distinct CDR3 sequences, with around 14% found just once. Input material: PBMCs. The receptors shown here come from a man between 70 and 80 years old in good health.

This clonotype was seen at least ten times. V is TRBV12-3 or TRBV12-4 and J is TRBJ1-5, with 8 bases that match TRBD1. There are 14 residues in the CDR3. Unmatched junction bases numbered 4, after V lost 6 bases and J lost 3 bases. Here the CDR3 DNA reads TGTGCCAGCAGCAGGACAGGGACCAATCAGCCCCAGCATTTT. Translated: CASSRTGTNQPQHF.

This clonotype came up many times. The chain joins TRBV7-2 to TRBJ1-2; D call uncertain. The CDR3 is made up of 14 amino acids. Per the germline V gene, CDR1 is SGHTA and CDR2 is FQGNSA. The germline V and J ends were trimmed by 7 bases and 10 bases, with 22 bases remaining between them. The CDR3: CASTIPLGSAPYTF. The CDR3 coding sequence is TGTGCCAGCACCATACCCCTGGGGAGCGCACCCTACACCTTC.

This clonotype has a count of ten or more. The chain couples TRBV28 to TRBJ1-6, with D possibly being TRBD1 (5 bases). This CDR3 is 17 amino acids long. Trimming stripped 3 bases from V and 9 bases from J, with 21 bases between. Germline V gives CDR1 MDHEN, CDR2 SYDVKM. The CDR3 coding sequence is TGTGCCAGCAGTTTTCCCCCCGGGGGGGGAAGCTTTTCACCCCTCCACTTT. It codes for CASSFPPGGGSFSPLHF.

For this clonotype: This may come from a read error, since a much larger clone is one base off. DNA for the CDR3: TGTGTCAGCAGTTTTGGATCTGGATATGGCTACACCTTC. This sequence encodes CVSSFGSGYGYTF. This chain uses TRBV12-3 or TRBV12-4 with TRBJ1-2; unclear D gene. The CDR3 has 13 residues.

Many counts were recorded for this clonotype. The V and J genes are TRBV7-2 and TRBJ1-4; D unclear. Germline assignment: CDR1 SGHTA and CDR2 FQGNSA. CDR3 length equals 11 residues. Trimming pared 5 bases from V and 10 bases from J, leaving 8 bases between. The CDR3 spells CASSLQLKLFF. The CDR3 nucleotides are TGTGCCAGCAGCCTCCAGTTAAAACTGTTTTTT.

This clonotype was detected ten times or more. The junction differs from germline at one of its ends, possibly a read error. The genes are TRBV5-1 and TRBJ2-2, with a possible D match to TRBD2 (5 bases). Germline V gene sequence: CDR1 SGHRS, CDR2 YFSETQ. This CDR3 spans 15 amino acids. The CDR3 loop reads CASTLSEGDTGELFF. DNA of the CDR3: TGCGCCAGCACCTTGTCAGAGGGCGACACCGGGGAGCTGTTTTTT.

This clonotype was detected many times. The CDR3 DNA follows: TGCAGTGCTAGAGATAGGGCAGGGGTTCGCGAGCAGTACTTC. This codes for CSARDRAGVREQYF. The rearrangement joins TRBV20-1 to TRBJ2-7; D perhaps matches TRBD1 (6 bases). V was trimmed by 0 bases and J by 6 bases, leaving 15 bases between them. This CDR3 spans 14 amino acids. Germline V lookup: CDR1 DFQATT, CDR2 SNEGSKA (reference sequence).

This clonotype has at least ten counts. The rearrangement uses TRBV15 and TRBJ1-5; D perhaps matches TRBD1 (5 bases). The CDR3 extends over 16 amino acids. V was pared by 4 bases and J by 4 bases, with 17 bases between. Germline lookup yields CDR1 LNHNV and CDR2 YYDKDF (reference sequence). CDR3 bases: TGTGCCACCAGCATTCGATGGGGCAGGGTTAATCAGCCCCAGCATTTT. Its translation is CATSIRWGRVNQPQHF.

The chain combines TRBV4-3 with TRBJ1-2; D is possibly TRBD1 (6 bases). CDR3 length: 14 residues. The V end lost 1 base, the J end lost 3 bases, and 9 bases lay between the germline ends. Germline-derived CDR1 and CDR2 are LGHNA and YSLEER. CDR3 sequence (DNA): TGCGCCAGCAGCCAAGGGGACATGGACTATGGCTACACCTTC. Translation gives CASSQGDMDYGYTF.

This clonotype was counted ten times or more. The gene calls are TRBV11-3 and TRBJ2-3, with TRBD2 identical over 13 bases. After removal of 5 bases from V and 0 bases from J, the junction contained 5 bases not matched to a gene. Looked up from germline, CDR1 is SGHNT and CDR2 is YENEEA. The CDR3 contains 17 residues. CDR3 coding DNA: TGTGCCAGCAGCACGGGACTAGCGGGGACTAGCACAGATACGCAGTATTTT. Amino acid sequence: CASSTGLAGTSTDTQYF.

The V call is TRBV5-1, the J call TRBJ2-7, with 9 nucleotides matching TRBD1. The CDR3 covers 15 residues. The V gene end was trimmed by 4 bases and the J gene end by 2 bases; junction bases not matched to a gene: 7. Germline lookup yields CDR1 SGHRS and CDR2 YFSETQ. CDR3 loop: CASSRTGEPTYEQYF. The CDR3 nucleotides read TGCGCCAGCAGCAGGACAGGGGAACCAACCTACGAGCAGTACTTC.

This clonotype occurred many times. The rearrangement uses TRBV5-6 and TRBJ1-1; maybe TRBD1 (5 bases). Germline CDR1 reads SGHDT; CDR2 reads YYEEEE. This CDR3 contains 16 residues. Trimming pared 5 bases from V and 4 bases from J, leaving 21 bases between. The CDR3 nucleotides read TGTGCCAGCAGACCAGTACGGGGGGGTCAAATCACTGAAGCTTTCTTT. It yields the protein CASRPVRGGQITEAFF. Based on the CDR3 plus reference TRBV5-6 and TRBJ1-1, the full variable domain is DAGVTQSPTHLIKTRGQQVTLRCSPKSGHDTVSWYQQALGQGPQFIFQYYEEEERQRGNFPDRFSGHQFPNYSSELNVNALLLGDSALYLCASRPVRGGQITEAFFGQGTRLTVV.

This clonotype has at least ten counts. V is TRBV20-1 and J is TRBJ2-5, with 8 bases fitting TRBD1. The ends lost 0 bases at V and 4 bases at J; junction bases unmatched: 10. This CDR3 spans 16 amino acids. CDR1 DFQATT and CDR2 SNEGSKA come from the germline V gene (reference sequence). As DNA, the CDR3 is TGCAGTGCTAGAGATGGAGGGCAGGGGGCGGGAGAGACCCAGTACTTC. This encodes CSARDGGQGAGETQYF.

This clonotype was observed many times. V and J are TRBV24-1 and TRBJ2-1, with 8 bases fitting TRBD1. V lost 3 bases and J lost 2; bases outside the gene matches: 23. The CDR3 is 22 amino acids. Germline CDR1 and CDR2: KGHDR and SFDVKD. The CDR3 region has the DNA TGTGCCACCAGTGATCCCTCATGGGGACAGGACTTTACTCGAACCGCCTACAATGAGCAGTTCTTC. The encoded protein is CATSDPSWGQDFTRTAYNEQFF.

In the case of this clonotype: Possible read error: a much larger clone is one base away. The chain uses TRBV24-1 and TRBJ2-7; 7 positions match TRBD1. This CDR3 has 12 amino acids. With 9 bases clipped from V and 1 base from J, the junction kept 2 bases outside the gene matches. Germline V gene data show CDR1 as KGHDR and CDR2 as SFDVKD. The CDR3 here is CATEQGSYEQYF. CDR3 DNA sequence: TGTGCCACCGAACAGGGGTCCTACGAGCAGTACTTC.

This clonotype was counted a few times. The gene calls are TRBV12-3 or TRBV12-4 and TRBJ2-7, with a possible D match to TRBD2 (5 bases). CDR3 length: 14 residues. The germline V and J ends were trimmed by 2 bases and 2 bases, with 10 bases remaining between them. The CDR3 bases are TGTGCCAGCAGTTTAACGGACGGGACCTACGAGCAGTACTTC. Protein: CASSLTDGTYEQYF.

This clonotype came up many times. The rearrangement links TRBV10-3 to TRBJ1-2, with 9 positions matching TRBD1. After removal of 6 bases from V and 8 bases from J, the junction contained 10 bases not matched to a gene. Germline-derived CDR1 and CDR2 are ENHRY and SYGVKD. This CDR3 is built from 14 residues. The CDR3 sequence is CAIRWDRVRQGYTF. DNA of the CDR3: TGTGCCATCAGGTGGGACAGGGTTCGCCAAGGCTACACCTTC.